The present entry profiles one T cell receptor beta chain with its context. As yet, its antigen is unknown. The data belong to a study of T cell responses to AZD1222 COVID-19 vaccine. V lost 2 bases to trimming and J lost 1 base, with 5 bases between them. Germline V lookup: CDR1 KGHSH, CDR2 LQKENI. This CDR3 is built from 13 residues. Study-level results: Clonal diversity may have been underestimated, and the donors were mostly white British, with more females than males. Two doses of AZD1222 preceded a rise in Spike-specific TCR breadth and depth. Researchers report vaccine-associated CD4 TCRs spanning spike, with dominance at 160-218 and 743-854. Baseline antibody screening turned up just a handful of seropositive AZD1222 recipients.

Sequencing was performed with immunoSEQ multiplex PCR; in TCRdb, only in-frame clones are kept and a portion is missing. The sample lists tens of thousands of clones, roughly nine tenths seen once, with around 3% in the top ten. The chain couples TRBV18 to TRBJ2-5, with no clear D. This receptor was obtained from an adult in good health. The source material was peripheral blood, sampled on day 0 of AZD1222 vaccination. The DNA for the CDR3 is TGTGCCAGCTCACCAGGGATCCAAGAGACCCAGTACTTC. Residues: CASSPGIQETQYF. The full variable domain, with the rest looked up from reference TRBV18 and TRBJ2-5, is NAGVMQNPRHLVRRRGQEARLRCSPMKGHSHVYWYRQLPEEGLKFMVYLQKENIIDESGMPKERFSAEFPKEGPSILRIQQVVRGDSAAYFCASSPGIQETQYFGPGTRLLVL.